The 28 T cell receptor beta chains below come from one sample, sequenced in a study of cytomegalovirus exposure and HLA in healthy donors. Assay used: immunoSEQ multiplex PCR; TCRdb lists only in-frame clones, some missing. Here the sample spans roughly 49,000 clones, nearly 95% being singletons. The sequencing sample was made of PBMCs. The source is a woman under 30 in good health and CMV-seropositive.

The J gene is TRBJ1-6, the V gene TRBV28, with 9 bases identical to TRBD1. Germline trimming cut 8 bases from V and 9 bases from J; bases unmatched to any gene: 11. This CDR3 is built from 15 residues. Germline CDR1 reads MDHEN; CDR2 reads SYDVKM. In DNA form, the CDR3 reads TGTGCCAGCCTTACGGGGACAGGGCGGGGTTCACCCCTCCACTTT. It translates to CASLTGTGRGSPLHF.

This chain connects TRBV5-4 to TRBJ2-5; unclear D gene. The CDR3 runs 14 residues. V gave up 1 base and J gave up 3 bases, with 10 bases separating them. Germline V gene lookup returns CDR1 SGHNT and CDR2 YYREEE (reference sequence). CDR3 coding DNA: TGTGCCAGCAGCTTGACTATCACTGAAGAGACCCAGTACTTC. This encodes CASSLTITEETQYF.

This rearrangement joins TRBV30 to TRBJ1-1; no clear D. CDR1 is GTSNPN and CDR2 is SVGIG in the germline V gene (reference sequence). V lost 2 bases to trimming and J lost 1 base, with 8 bases between them. CDR3 length: 13 amino acids. CDR3 bases: TGTGCCTGGAGTCAAACCGGGAACACTGAAGCTTTCTTT. It yields the protein CAWSQTGNTEAFF.

The V gene is TRBV11-2, the J gene TRBJ2-1; D remains ambiguous. Trimming left V 1 base short and J 10 bases short, with 20 bases between. Germline CDR1 reads SGHAT; CDR2 reads FQNNGV. The CDR3 covers 16 residues. CDR3 loop: CASSLAHNPGLGEQFF. As DNA, the CDR3 is TGTGCCAGCAGCTTAGCACACAACCCTGGTCTTGGCGAGCAGTTCTTC.

The CDR3 protein is CSGRRDSQETQYF. The CDR3 nucleotides are TGCAGCGGCAGAAGGGACAGCCAAGAGACCCAGTACTTC. This chain connects TRBV29-1 to TRBJ2-5; 7 bases fit TRBD1. Germline CDR1 SQVTM, CDR2 ANQGSEA. CDR3 length: 13 amino acids. V trimming: 7 bases; J trimming: 1 base; junction bases outside the gene matches: 6.

The rearrangement uses TRBV4-2 and TRBJ1-3, with TRBD1 identical over 8 bases. The CDR3 contains 16 residues. CDR1 LGHNA and CDR2 YNFKEQ come from the germline V gene. V was clipped by 4 bases and J by 0 bases; unmatched bases: 5. DNA for the CDR3: TGTGCCAGCAGCCCCCGGGGGACAGGCTCTGGAAACACCATATATTTT. This gives the protein CASSPRGTGSGNTIYF.

The gene calls are TRBV7-8 and TRBJ2-1; tentative D call: TRBD2 (6 bases). Between the trimmed V and J ends, which lost 1 base and 7 bases, there was a span of 20 bases. The CDR3 is made up of 17 amino acids. Looked up from germline, CDR1 is SGHVS and CDR2 is FQNEAQ. CDR3 protein: CASSLDDREKLLNEQFF. The CDR3 region has the DNA TGTGCCAGCAGCTTAGACGATCGGGAGAAGCTTTTGAATGAGCAGTTCTTC.

This chain links TRBV28 with TRBJ1-4; D remains ambiguous. The CDR3 covers 17 residues. CDR1 and CDR2 from the germline V gene are MDHEN and SYDVKM. V was cut by 2 bases and J by 2 bases, with 15 bases left in between. The CDR3 DNA is TGTGCCAGCAGTTTAACCATGCCTACTTTGACTAATGAAAAACTGTTTTTT. Translated: CASSLTMPTLTNEKLFF.

This chain uses TRBV4-2 with TRBJ2-7, with 7 bases that match TRBD1. Unmatched junction bases numbered 8, after V lost 1 base and J lost 5 bases. This CDR3 contains 15 residues. The germline CDR1 and CDR2 sequences are LGHNA and YNFKEQ. This CDR3 reads CASSQVQGESHEQYF. In DNA form, the CDR3 reads TGTGCCAGCAGCCAAGTTCAGGGGGAGAGTCACGAGCAGTACTTC.

The CDR3 nucleotides are TGTGCCAGCAGTGAAGCCGGTGAGGGCTCCGAGCAGTACTTC. Protein sequence: CASSEAGEGSEQYF. This sequence joins TRBV2 and TRBJ2-7; possible D gene TRBD2, 5 bases. With 0 bases removed from V and 6 bases from J, the gap between germline ends came to 12 bases. CDR1 is SNHLY, CDR2 FYNNEI, per germline. This CDR3 is built from 14 residues.

DNA of the CDR3: TGTGCCAGCAGCTTAGAACTAGCGGGCGAGCAGTACTTC. It is translated as CASSLELAGEQYF. This chain links TRBV7-2 with TRBJ2-7; 9 nucleotides match TRBD2. The length of the CDR3 is 13 residues. CDR1 is SGHTA, CDR2 FQGNSA, per germline. V lost 1 base, J lost 6 bases, and 1 base stayed unmatched. The variable domain in full, with the rest retrieved from reference TRBV7-2 and TRBJ2-7, is GAGVSQSPSNKVTEKGKDVELRCDPISGHTALYWYRQSLGQGLEFLIYFQGNSAPDKSGLPSDRFSAERTGGSVSTLTIQRTQQEDSAVYLCASSLELAGEQYFGPGTRLTVT.

This chain connects TRBV27 to TRBJ1-1; 7 bases map to TRBD1. The V and J ends lost 6 bases and 7 bases, in that order; junction bases with no gene match: 5. The CDR3 totals 12 residues. Germline V gives CDR1 MNHEY, CDR2 SMNVEV (reference sequence). Here the CDR3 reads CASSGTAFEAFF. CDR3 bases: TGTGCCAGCAGCGGGACAGCCTTTGAAGCTTTCTTT.

The rearrangement links TRBV7-8 to TRBJ1-1; D might be TRBD1 (5 bases). V lost 1 base, J lost 4 bases, and 10 bases lay in between. This CDR3 comprises 14 residues. In germline, CDR1 is SGHVS, CDR2 FQNEAQ. The chain's CDR3 is CASSLGGGSTEAFF. Here the CDR3 DNA reads TGTGCCAGCAGCTTAGGTGGGGGGAGCACTGAAGCTTTCTTT.

This clone is a singleton in its sample. This chain joins TRBV6-1 and TRBJ2-1; the D gene is possibly TRBD2 (7 bases). V was clipped by 3 bases and J by 7 bases, with 16 bases between them. In germline, CDR1 is MNHNS, CDR2 SASEGT. This CDR3 is 15 amino acids long. The CDR3: CASSDWGGRANEQFF. The CDR3 DNA reads TGTGCCAGCAGTGATTGGGGGGGCCGGGCGAATGAGCAGTTCTTC.

V and J are TRBV7-8 and TRBJ2-7; 11 nucleotides line up with TRBD2. The CDR3 loop spans 16 amino acids. V trimming: 5 bases; J trimming: 1 base; junction bases outside the gene matches: 7. Per germline, CDR1 SGHVS and CDR2 FQNEAQ. The DNA for the CDR3 is TGTGCCAGCAGCGAACGAGGGACTAGCGGATCCTACGAGCAGTACTTC. This gives the protein CASSERGTSGSYEQYF.

The V gene is TRBV19, the J gene TRBJ2-5, with 12 nucleotides matching TRBD2. The ends lost 9 bases at V and 5 bases at J; junction bases unmatched: 4. The germline V gene encodes CDR1 LNHDA and CDR2 SQIVND (reference sequence). The CDR3 has 13 amino acids. The CDR3 reads CASRTSGVETQYF. The CDR3 DNA reads as TGTGCCAGCCGGACTAGCGGGGTGGAGACCCAGTACTTC.

This clone was seen only once. Written as DNA, the CDR3 is TGTGCCAGCAGTTGTCCAGGGTCCTCCTACGAGCAGTACTTC. Its protein is CASSCPGSSYEQYF. This rearrangement joins TRBV6-5 to TRBJ2-7, with D maybe TRBD1 (5 bases). The CDR3 spans 14 residues. Germline V gene data show CDR1 as MNHEY and CDR2 as SVGAGI. V was pared by 4 bases and J by 0 bases, with 10 bases between.

The chain is built from TRBV7-9 and TRBJ2-7; 10 bases match TRBD1. J was trimmed by 5 bases and V by 3 bases; bases with no gene match: 4. The CDR3 covers 14 residues. The germline V gene has CDR1 SEHNR and CDR2 FQNEAQ (reference sequence). CDR3: CASSLDRGVHEQYF. The CDR3, as DNA: TGTGCCAGCAGCTTGGACAGGGGGGTCCACGAGCAGTACTTC.

The CDR3 DNA reads TGTGCCAGCTCACCCGGGACAGGGGTCGGCGAGCAGTACTTC. Translating it yields CASSPGTGVGEQYF. This chain joins TRBV18 and TRBJ2-7; 10 bases are a match to TRBD1. CDR3 size: 14 residues. Trimming cost V 3 bases and J 6 bases; bases outside gene matches: 5. Germline-derived CDR1 and CDR2 are KGHSH and LQKENI.

This rearrangement joins TRBV2 to TRBJ2-7, with 7 bases that match TRBD2. Trimming removed 4 bases from V and 11 bases from J; junction bases left unmatched: 17. This CDR3 comprises 15 residues. Per the germline V gene, CDR1 is SNHLY and CDR2 is FYNNEI. In nucleotides, the CDR3 is TGTGCCAGCAGTGGGGGTAGGCGGGAGCCGAAGAGGGAGTACTTC. Residues: CASSGGRREPKREYF.

V usage is TRBV28 and J usage is TRBJ2-7; 7 bases match TRBD1. CDR1 and CDR2 (germline): MDHEN, SYDVKM. This CDR3 spans 15 amino acids. V lost 4 bases, J lost 3 bases, and 9 bases stayed unmatched. The CDR3 is CASSSTGAVFYEQYF. CDR3 DNA: TGTGCCAGCAGTTCAACAGGGGCCGTCTTCTACGAGCAGTACTTC.

CDR3 protein: CASSASTGGEAFF. CDR3 DNA sequence: TGTGCCAGCAGCGCATCGACAGGGGGTGAAGCTTTCTTT. The chain employs TRBV7-3 and TRBJ1-1, with TRBD1 matching 9 bases. J gave up 7 bases and V 5 bases, and 5 bases lay outside the gene matches. CDR1 SGHTA and CDR2 FQGTGA come from the germline V gene. The CDR3 length is 13 residues.

CDR3 DNA sequence: TGTGCCAGCAGCCCGCAGGGACAGGGTGTCTATGGCTACACCTTC. Amino acid sequence: CASSPQGQGVYGYTF. The chain combines TRBV14 with TRBJ1-2, with TRBD1 matching 9 bases. The CDR3 consists of 15 residues. CDR1 SGHDN and CDR2 FVKESK come from the germline V gene. The trim removed 4 bases at V and 4 bases at J, leaving 7 bases unmatched.

This rearrangement joins TRBV7-8 to TRBJ2-7, with 7 bases matching TRBD2. Losses at the gene ends were 1 base for V and 4 bases for J; bases not matched to a gene: 13. CDR1 and CDR2 (germline): SGHVS, FQNEAQ. The CDR3 covers 17 residues. This chain's CDR3 is CASSLEALAGVGYEQYF. The CDR3 nucleotides are TGTGCCAGCAGCTTAGAGGCCCTCGCGGGAGTAGGATACGAGCAGTACTTC.

The chain carries TRBV4-1 and TRBJ2-5; possible D gene TRBD2, 5 bases. The CDR3 is 16 amino acids. Germline-derived CDR1 and CDR2 are MGHRA and YSYEKL. V was pared by 1 base and J by 3 bases, with 15 bases between. The DNA for the CDR3 is TGCGCCAGCAGCCAAGTTTTTATTGAGGGAAAAGAGACCCAGTACTTC. Its protein product is CASSQVFIEGKETQYF.

The genes are TRBV7-8 and TRBJ2-2; 7 positions agree with TRBD2. The CDR3 is 18 residues long. CDR1 and CDR2 (germline): SGHVS, FQNEAQ. V trimming: 2 bases; J trimming: 0 bases; junction bases outside the gene matches: 9. DNA for the CDR3: TGTGCCAGCAGCTTAAGGTCGAGCGCGGGAGCGAACACCGGGGAGCTGTTTTTT. It is translated as CASSLRSSAGANTGELFF. Variable domain in full (rest from reference TRBV7-8 and TRBJ2-2): GAGVSQSPRYKVAKRGQDVALRCDPISGHVSLFWYQQALGQGPEFLTYFQNEAQLDKSGLPSDRFFAERPEGSVSTLKIQRTQQEDSAVYLCASSLRSSAGANTGELFFGEGSRLTVL.

The chain employs TRBV9 and TRBJ1-4, with a possible D match to TRBD1 (5 bases). Germline CDR1 and CDR2: SGDLS and YYNGEE. This CDR3 is built from 13 residues. Trimming stripped 2 bases from V and 8 bases from J, with 10 bases between. This CDR3 is CASSVGGGEKLFF. The CDR3 bases are TGTGCCAGCAGCGTTGGGGGAGGGGAAAAACTGTTTTTT. The whole variable domain, remainder taken from reference TRBV9 and TRBJ1-4, is DSGVTQTPKHLITATGQRVTLRCSPRSGDLSVYWYQQSLDQGLQFLIQYYNGEERAKGNILERFSAQQFPDLHSELNLSSLELGDSALYFCASSVGGGEKLFFGSGTQLSVL.

The chain recombines TRBV6-1 with TRBJ2-5, with D possibly matching TRBD2 (6 bases). The V end was cut by 4 bases, the J end by 0 bases, with 15 bases between. The CDR3 length is 16 residues. Germline CDR1 reads MNHNS; CDR2 reads SASEGT. The CDR3 sequence is CASSAGSAIDQETQYF. In nucleotides, the CDR3 is TGTGCCAGCAGTGCCGGGAGCGCCATAGACCAAGAGACCCAGTACTTC.